This T cell receptor beta chain was recorded in a study of cytomegalovirus exposure and HLA in healthy donors. Primers for the PCR totalled 60 Vbeta and 13 Jbeta. In the original workflow: In a later analysis, some 80 million unique TCR beta chains included roughly 11 million shared by two or more donors. Sequencing used immunoSEQ multiplex PCR; TCRdb keeps in-frame clones, though not all of them. The DNA gave D and trimming, while V, J and clone size come from that table. The clone table shows about 190,000 clones, with the ten largest holding more than 0.75%. The ends lost 4 bases at V and 1 base at J; junction bases unmatched: 11. Per the germline V gene, CDR1 is SGHNT and CDR2 is YYREEE (reference sequence). The CDR3 spans 17 residues. Overall study results and limits: Excluded: some indistinguishable V segments such as TRBV6-2 and TRBV6-3. As was reported, the classifier diagnosed cytomegalovirus status with high specificity and sensitivity. An analysis that was carried out later associated 16,951 TCR beta sequences with HLA alleles at 0.05 false discovery rate.

As for this clone: Its antigen is unidentified.

Source material: PBMCs. J is TRBJ2-5 and V is TRBV5-4; 9 nucleotides line up with TRBD2. This sequence originates from a woman in her thirties in good health and CMV-seropositive. In DNA form, the CDR3 reads TGTGCCAGCAGCCCCAACCCTAGCGGGACTTTCCAAGAGACCCAGTACTTC. Translation gives CASSPNPSGTFQETQYF.